The present T cell receptor beta chain was sequenced within a study of PD-L1 blockade in urothelial cancer. Study as a whole: Each patient had 0 to 3 earlier chemotherapy regimens.

Profiled with immunoSEQ multiplex PCR; TCRdb holds only in-frame clones, not every one. Of 60,000 to 85,000 clones in the sample, about nine tenths are singletons; the top ten hold 5% to 6%. Locally advanced or metastatic urothelial carcinoma affected all patients. Specimen: PBMCs, collected around atezolizumab (anti-PD-L1) treatment. This sequence was found in a woman in her seventies with urothelial cancer.

The DNA of the CDR3 is TGTGCCAGCAGTTCCCAGGGCGAAGGCTACACCTTC. It encodes CASSSQGEGYTF. The J gene is TRBJ1-2, the V gene TRBV6-6, with TRBD1 as a possible D gene (5 bases). The CDR3 runs to 12 residues. Germline V CDR1 and CDR2: MNHNY, SVGAGI (reference sequence). V lost 4 bases and J 8 bases, leaving 11 bases between the germline ends.